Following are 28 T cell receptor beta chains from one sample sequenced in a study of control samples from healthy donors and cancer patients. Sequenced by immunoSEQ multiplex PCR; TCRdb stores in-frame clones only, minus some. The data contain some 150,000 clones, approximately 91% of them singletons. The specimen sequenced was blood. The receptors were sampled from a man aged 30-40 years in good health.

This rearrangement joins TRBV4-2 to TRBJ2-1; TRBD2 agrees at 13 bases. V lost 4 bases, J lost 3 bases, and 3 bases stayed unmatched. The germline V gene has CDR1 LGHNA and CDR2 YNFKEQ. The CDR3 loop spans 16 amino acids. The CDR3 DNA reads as TGTGCCAGCAGCCCGGGACTAGCGGGGAGCTACAATGAGCAGTTCTTC. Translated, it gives CASSPGLAGSYNEQFF.

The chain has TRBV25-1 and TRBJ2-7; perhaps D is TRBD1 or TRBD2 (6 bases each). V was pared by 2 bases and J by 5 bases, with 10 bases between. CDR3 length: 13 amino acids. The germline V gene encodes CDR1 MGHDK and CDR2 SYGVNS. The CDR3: CASSEVGGHEQYF. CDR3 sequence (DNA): TGTGCCAGCAGTGAAGTGGGGGGCCACGAGCAGTACTTC.

As DNA, the CDR3 is TGTGCCAGCAGCCAGGGACTAGCCGTTGACACCGGGGAGCTGTTTTTT. The encoded protein is CASSQGLAVDTGELFF. This sequence joins TRBV14 and TRBJ2-2, with 9 bases identical to TRBD2. This CDR3 spans 16 amino acids. CDR1 and CDR2 (germline): SGHDN, FVKESK. V lost 3 bases and J lost 3; bases outside the gene matches: 5.

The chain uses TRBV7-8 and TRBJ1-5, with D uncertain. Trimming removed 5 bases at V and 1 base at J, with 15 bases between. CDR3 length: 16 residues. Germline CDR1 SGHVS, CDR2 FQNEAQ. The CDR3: CASSPPLGPSNQPQHF. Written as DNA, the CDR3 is TGTGCCAGCAGCCCCCCCCTAGGTCCAAGCAATCAGCCCCAGCATTTT.

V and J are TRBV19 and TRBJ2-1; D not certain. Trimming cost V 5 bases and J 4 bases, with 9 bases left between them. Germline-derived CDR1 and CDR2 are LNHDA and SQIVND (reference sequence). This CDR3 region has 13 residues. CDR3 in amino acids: CASSVGLYNEQFF. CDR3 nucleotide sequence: TGTGCCAGTAGTGTCGGGCTTTACAATGAGCAGTTCTTC.

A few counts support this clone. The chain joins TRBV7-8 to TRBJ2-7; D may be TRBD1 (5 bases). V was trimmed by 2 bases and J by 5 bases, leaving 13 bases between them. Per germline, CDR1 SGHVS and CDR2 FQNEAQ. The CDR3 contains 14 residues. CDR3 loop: CASSLTGILNEQYF. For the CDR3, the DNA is TGTGCCAGCAGCTTAACAGGCATCCTGAACGAGCAGTACTTC. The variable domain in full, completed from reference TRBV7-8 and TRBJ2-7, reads GAGVSQSPRYKVAKRGQDVALRCDPISGHVSLFWYQQALGQGPEFLTYFQNEAQLDKSGLPSDRFFAERPEGSVSTLKIQRTQQEDSAVYLCASSLTGILNEQYFGPGTRLTVT.

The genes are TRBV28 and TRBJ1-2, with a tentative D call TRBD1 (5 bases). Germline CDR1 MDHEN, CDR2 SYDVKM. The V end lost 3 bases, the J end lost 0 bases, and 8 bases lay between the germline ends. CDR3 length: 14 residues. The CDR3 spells CASSFGATNYGYTF. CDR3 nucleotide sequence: TGTGCCAGCAGTTTCGGGGCGACTAACTATGGCTACACCTTC.

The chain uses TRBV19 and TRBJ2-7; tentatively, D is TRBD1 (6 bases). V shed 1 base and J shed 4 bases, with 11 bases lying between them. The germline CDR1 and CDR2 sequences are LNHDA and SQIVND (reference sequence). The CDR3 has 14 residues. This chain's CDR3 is CASSIAGQEYEQYF. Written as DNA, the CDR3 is TGTGCCAGTAGTATAGCGGGACAAGAATACGAGCAGTACTTC.

CDR3 protein: CASSKPGTGRWGANTGELFF. The DNA for the CDR3 is TGTGCCAGCAGTAAGCCCGGGACAGGGAGGTGGGGCGCGAACACCGGGGAGCTGTTTTTT. V gene TRBV28 combines with J gene TRBJ2-2, with TRBD1 matching 9 bases. CDR1 is MDHEN and CDR2 is SYDVKM in the germline V gene. With 5 bases clipped from V and 0 bases from J, the junction kept 16 bases outside the gene matches. The CDR3 is made up of 20 amino acids.

CDR3 DNA sequence: TGTGCCTGGAGTCCCGGGACAGGGTACGAGCAGTACTTC. Translated, it gives CAWSPGTGYEQYF. V is TRBV30 and J is TRBJ2-7, with 9 bases fitting TRBD1. Germline CDR1 reads GTSNPN; CDR2 reads SVGIG (reference sequence). With V trimmed by 2 bases and J by 4 bases, 3 bases remained unmatched. The CDR3 totals 13 residues.

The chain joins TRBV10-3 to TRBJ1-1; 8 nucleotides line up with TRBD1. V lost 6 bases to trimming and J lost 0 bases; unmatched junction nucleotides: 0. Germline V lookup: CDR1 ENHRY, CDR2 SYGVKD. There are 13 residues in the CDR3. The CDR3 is CAIRQGVNTEAFF. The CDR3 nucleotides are TGTGCCATCAGACAGGGGGTGAACACTGAAGCTTTCTTT.

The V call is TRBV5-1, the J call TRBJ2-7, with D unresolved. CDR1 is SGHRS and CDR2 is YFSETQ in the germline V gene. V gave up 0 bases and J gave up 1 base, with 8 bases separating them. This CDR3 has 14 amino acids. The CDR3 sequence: CASSLDFGSYEQYF. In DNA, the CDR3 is TGCGCCAGCAGCTTGGATTTTGGGTCCTACGAGCAGTACTTC.

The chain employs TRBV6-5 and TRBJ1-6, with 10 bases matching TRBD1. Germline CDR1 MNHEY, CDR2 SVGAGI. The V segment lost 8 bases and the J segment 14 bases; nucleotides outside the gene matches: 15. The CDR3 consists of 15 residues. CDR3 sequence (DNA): TGTGCCAGCGGGGACAGGGGCCATCCCAACTTGGCCCTCCACTTT. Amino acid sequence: CASGDRGHPNLALHF.

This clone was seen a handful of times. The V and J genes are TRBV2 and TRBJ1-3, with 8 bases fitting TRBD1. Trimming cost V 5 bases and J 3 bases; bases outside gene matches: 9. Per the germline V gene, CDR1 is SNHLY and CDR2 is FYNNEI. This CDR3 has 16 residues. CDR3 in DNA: TGTGCCAGCAGTAGACAGGGGAGGTCGTTTGGAAACACCATATATTTT. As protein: CASSRQGRSFGNTIYF.

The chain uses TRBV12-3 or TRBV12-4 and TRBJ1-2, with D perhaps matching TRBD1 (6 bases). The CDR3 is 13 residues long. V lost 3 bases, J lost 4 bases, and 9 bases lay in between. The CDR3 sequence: CASSFGRGYGYTF. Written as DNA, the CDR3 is TGTGCCAGCAGTTTCGGCAGGGGCTATGGCTACACCTTC.

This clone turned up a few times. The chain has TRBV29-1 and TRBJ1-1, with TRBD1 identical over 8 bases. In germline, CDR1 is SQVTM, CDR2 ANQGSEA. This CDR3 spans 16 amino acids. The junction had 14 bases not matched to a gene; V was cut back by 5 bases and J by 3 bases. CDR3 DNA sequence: TGCAGCGTTCTAGGAGACGGGCAGGGGGCGTACACTGAAGCTTTCTTT. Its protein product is CSVLGDGQGAYTEAFF.

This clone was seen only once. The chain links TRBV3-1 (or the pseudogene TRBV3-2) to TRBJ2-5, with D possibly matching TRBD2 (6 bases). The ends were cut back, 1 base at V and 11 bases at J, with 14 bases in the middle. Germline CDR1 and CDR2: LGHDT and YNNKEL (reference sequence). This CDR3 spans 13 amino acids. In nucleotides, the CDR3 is TGTGCCAGCAGCCAAGGAGGACCTAGCGCTCAGTACTTC. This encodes CASSQGGPSAQYF.

As DNA, the CDR3 is TGTGCCAGCAGCGTAGATGGGACGTACGAAGAGACCCAGTACTTC. Amino acid sequence: CASSVDGTYEETQYF. This chain uses TRBV9 with TRBJ2-5; TRBD1 or TRBD2 may be the D gene (5 bases each). Trimming removed 0 bases at V and 3 bases at J, with 12 bases between. CDR1 and CDR2 from the germline V gene are SGDLS and YYNGEE. CDR3 length: 15 residues.

The CDR3 sequence is CASSELRGRGPTANTGELFF. The CDR3 DNA reads as TGCGCCAGCAGTGAGTTAAGGGGGCGGGGGCCCACTGCGAACACCGGGGAGCTGTTTTTT. The chain couples TRBV10-2 to TRBJ2-2; D assignment may be TRBD1 or TRBD2 (7 bases each). The CDR3 is 20 amino acids. Germline CDR1 reads WSHSY; CDR2 reads SAAADI. V was shortened by 1 base and J by 0 bases, with 21 bases between the two germline ends.

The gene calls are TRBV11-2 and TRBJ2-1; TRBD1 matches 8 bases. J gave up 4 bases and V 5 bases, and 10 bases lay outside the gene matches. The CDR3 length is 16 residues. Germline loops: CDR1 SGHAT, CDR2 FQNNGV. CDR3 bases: TGTGCCAGCAGCACCCCCGGACAGGGAGCTTACAATGAGCAGTTCTTC. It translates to CASSTPGQGAYNEQFF.

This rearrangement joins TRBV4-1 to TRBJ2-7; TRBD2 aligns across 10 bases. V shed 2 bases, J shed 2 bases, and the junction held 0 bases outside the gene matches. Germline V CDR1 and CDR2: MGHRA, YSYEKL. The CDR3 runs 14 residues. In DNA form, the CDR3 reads TGCGCCAGCAGCCAAACTAGCGGGGCCTACGAGCAGTACTTC. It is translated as CASSQTSGAYEQYF.

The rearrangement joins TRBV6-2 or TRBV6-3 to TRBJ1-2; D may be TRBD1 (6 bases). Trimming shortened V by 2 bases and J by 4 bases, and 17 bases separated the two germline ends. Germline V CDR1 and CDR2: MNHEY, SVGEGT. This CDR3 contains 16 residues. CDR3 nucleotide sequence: TGTGCCAGCAGTTACGTTGAGAGAGGGGGAGGCTATGGCTACACCTTC. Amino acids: CASSYVERGGGYGYTF.

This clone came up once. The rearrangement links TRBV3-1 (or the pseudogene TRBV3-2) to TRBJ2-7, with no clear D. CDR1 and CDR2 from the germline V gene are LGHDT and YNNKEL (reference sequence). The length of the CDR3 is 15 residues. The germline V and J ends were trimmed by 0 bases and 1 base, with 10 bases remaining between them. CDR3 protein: CASSQELRRSYEQYF. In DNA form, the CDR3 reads TGTGCCAGCAGCCAAGAATTAAGGCGGTCCTACGAGCAGTACTTC.

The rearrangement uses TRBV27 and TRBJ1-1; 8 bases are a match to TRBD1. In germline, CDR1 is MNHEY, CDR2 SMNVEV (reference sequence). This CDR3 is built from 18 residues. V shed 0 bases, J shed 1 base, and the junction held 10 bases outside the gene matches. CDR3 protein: CASSLSASRGPKNTEAFF. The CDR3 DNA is TGTGCCAGCAGTTTATCGGCGTCCAGGGGGCCGAAGAACACTGAAGCTTTCTTT.

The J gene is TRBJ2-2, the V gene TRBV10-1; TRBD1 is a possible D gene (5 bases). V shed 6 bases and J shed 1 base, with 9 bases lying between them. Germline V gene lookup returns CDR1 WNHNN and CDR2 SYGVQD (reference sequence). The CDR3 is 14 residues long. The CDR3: CASSSQGNTGELFF. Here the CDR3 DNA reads TGCGCCAGCAGCTCGCAGGGGAACACCGGGGAGCTGTTTTTT.

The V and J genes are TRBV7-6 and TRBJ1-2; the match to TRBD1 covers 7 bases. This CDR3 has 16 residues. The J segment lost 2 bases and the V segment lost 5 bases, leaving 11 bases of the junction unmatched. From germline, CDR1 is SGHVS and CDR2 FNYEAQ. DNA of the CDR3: TGTGCCAGCAGCAATGGTCCCGGGACAGAGAACTATGGCTACACCTTC. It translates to CASSNGPGTENYGYTF.

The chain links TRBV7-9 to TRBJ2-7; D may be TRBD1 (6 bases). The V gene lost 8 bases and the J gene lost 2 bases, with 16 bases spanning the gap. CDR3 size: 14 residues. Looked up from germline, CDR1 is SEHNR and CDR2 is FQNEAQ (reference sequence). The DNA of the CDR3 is TGTGCCAGCCGCGACGGACAGCTTACCTACGAGCAGTACTTC. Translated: CASRDGQLTYEQYF.

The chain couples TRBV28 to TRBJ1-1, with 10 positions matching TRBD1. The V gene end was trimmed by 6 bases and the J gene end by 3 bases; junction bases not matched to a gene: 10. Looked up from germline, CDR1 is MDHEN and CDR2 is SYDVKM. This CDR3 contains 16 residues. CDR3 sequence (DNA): TGTGCCAGCAGCTCTAATATCGGACAGGGGGACACTGAAGCTTTCTTT. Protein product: CASSSNIGQGDTEAFF.